This T cell receptor (beta chain) was sequenced in a study of blood T cell repertoires in COVID-19. Adults between about 18 and 89 years of age took part from about two dozen US areas. Self-reported history from a screening survey and questionnaire set each donor's cohort. Clones were sequenced by immunoSEQ multiplex PCR, and TCRdb holds only the in-frame ones, with some missing. Of hundreds of thousands of clones listed, about 85% are singletons. This clonotype was sampled from a woman aged 50 to 60 who had recovered from COVID-19. The sequenced sample was PBMCs or T cells enriched from blood (not recorded which).

DNA of the CDR3: TGTGCCAGTAGTCAGAACTATGGCTACACCTTC. It is translated as CASSQNYGYTF. V gene TRBV19 combines with J gene TRBJ1-2; no firm D call. The germline CDR1 and CDR2 sequences are LNHDA and SQIVND (reference sequence). V gave up 5 bases and J gave up 2 bases, with 3 bases separating them. This CDR3 is 11 amino acids long.